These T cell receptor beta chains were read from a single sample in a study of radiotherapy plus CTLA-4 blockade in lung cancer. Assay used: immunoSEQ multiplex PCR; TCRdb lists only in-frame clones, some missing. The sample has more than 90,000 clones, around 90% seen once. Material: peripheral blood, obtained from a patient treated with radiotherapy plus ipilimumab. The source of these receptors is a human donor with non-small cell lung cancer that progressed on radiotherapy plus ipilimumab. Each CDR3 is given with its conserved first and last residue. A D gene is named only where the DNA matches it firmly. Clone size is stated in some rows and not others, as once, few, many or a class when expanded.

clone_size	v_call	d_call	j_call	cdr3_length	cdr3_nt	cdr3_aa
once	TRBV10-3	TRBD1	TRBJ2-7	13	TGTGCCATCAGGGACAGGGGCTCCTACGAGCAGTACTTC	CAIRDRGSYEQYF
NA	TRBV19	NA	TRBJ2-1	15	TGTGCCAGTAGTCCGACCGGACAGCGACGCGATGAGCAGTTCTTC	CASSPTGQRRDEQFF
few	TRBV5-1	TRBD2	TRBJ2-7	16	TGCGCCAGCAGCTTGGGACTAGCCCTAAACAGAGACGAGCAGTACTTC	CASSLGLALNRDEQYF
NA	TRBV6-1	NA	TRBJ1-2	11	TGTGCCAGCAGGGGGGCGGAGGGCTACACCTTC	CASRGAEGYTF
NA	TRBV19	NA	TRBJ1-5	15	TGTGCCTCTATCAACCCCCCGGGGAACAATCAGCCCCAGCATTTT	CASINPPGNNQPQHF
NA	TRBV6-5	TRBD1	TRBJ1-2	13	TGTGCCAGCAGTAAGGACAGGGGGCATGGCTACACCTTC	CASSKDRGHGYTF
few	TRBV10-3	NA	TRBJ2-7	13	TGTGCCATCAGTGAGCGGACTTCCTACGAGCAGTACTTC	CAISERTSYEQYF
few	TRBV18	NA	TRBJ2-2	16	TGTGCCAGCTCACCACTCTTATTTCGAGGGGCCGGGGAGCTGTTTTTT	CASSPLLFRGAGELFF
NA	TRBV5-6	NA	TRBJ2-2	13	TGTGCCAGCAGCTCAGGGCCCACCGGGGAGCTGTTTTTT	CASSSGPTGELFF
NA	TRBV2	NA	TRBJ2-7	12	TGTGCCAACTCCGGGCCTTCCTACGAGCAGTACTTC	CANSGPSYEQYF
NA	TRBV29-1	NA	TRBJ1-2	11	TGCAGTGCAAGAAGTTCCGATGGCTACACCTTC	CSARSSDGYTF
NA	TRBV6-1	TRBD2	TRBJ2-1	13	TGTGCCAGCAGCATAGCGGGACTCAATGAGCAGTTCTTC	CASSIAGLNEQFF
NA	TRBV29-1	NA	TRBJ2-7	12	TGCAGCGTTGAAAGGGGGATCGGCGAGCAGTACTTC	CSVERGIGEQYF
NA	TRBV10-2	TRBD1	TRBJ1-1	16	TGCGCCAGCAGTGATTGGGACAGGGGCCGAAATACTGAAGCTTTCTTT	CASSDWDRGRNTEAFF
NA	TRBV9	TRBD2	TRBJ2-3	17	TGTGCCAGCAGCGTCTCCGGGAGGGCCCGTGTCACAGATACGCAGTATTTT	CASSVSGRARVTDTQYF
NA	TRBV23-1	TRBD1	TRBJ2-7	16	TGCGCCAGCAGTCAAATCTGGGACAGGGGGCCAGACGAGCAGTACTTC	CASSQIWDRGPDEQYF
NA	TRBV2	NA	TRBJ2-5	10	TGTGCCAGCGCTCAAGAGACCCAGTACTTC	CASAQETQYF
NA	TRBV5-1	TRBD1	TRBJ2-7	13	TGCGCCAGCAGCTTGAGGCAGGGGGTCGAGCAGTACTTC	CASSLRQGVEQYF